This T cell receptor (beta chain) emerged from a study of blood T cell repertoires in COVID-19. This CDR3 contains 15 residues. The V gene's germline CDR1 is SGHNT and CDR2 YENEEA. The V end was cut by 5 bases, the J end by 2 bases, with 12 bases between. Sequencing was performed with immunoSEQ multiplex PCR; in TCRdb, only in-frame clones are kept and a portion is missing. The sample consists of 300,000 to 400,000 clones, roughly 90% of them appearing once. Enrolled during active infection, Seattle patients were then followed longitudinally. This clonotype originated in a woman between 65 and 79 years old with COVID-19, enrolled during active disease. Sequenced sample: peripheral blood. The J gene is TRBJ2-2, the V gene TRBV11-3; D is possibly TRBD1 (6 bases). CDR3 region: CASSPQGPNTGELFF. The CDR3 nucleotides are TGTGCCAGCAGCCCCCAGGGGCCTAACACCGGGGAGCTGTTTTTT.